This T cell receptor (beta chain) originates from a study of CD8 T cells in Susac syndrome (dated by TCRdb to the late 2010s). Describing the broader study: The study used repertoire sequencing to test whether antigen drove CD8+ T cell activation and differentiation in Susac syndrome. CD8+ T cell repertoire clonality was compared between more than 9 healthy donors, approximately 14 Susac syndrome patients and around 15 multiple sclerosis patients. The investigation overall reported the following: The TCR sequencing and HLA analysis was acknowledged to have included a relatively small number of individuals.

RNA was extracted using the RNeasy kit, and about 0.5 to 1 ug of the RNA was reverse transcribed with random hexamers. The immunoSEQ multiplex PCR assay, which covers 54 Vbeta and 13 Jbeta segments, was used to amplify TCR beta CDR3 regions. PCR amplification bias was corrected using a synthetic template baseline for primer optimization and computational correction. As for the authors' bioinformatics: Reads were annotated to V, D and J genes according to IMGT and were analyzed with immunoSEQ Analyzer, with only productive sequences retained. Clonality was calculated as one minus the Shannon entropy normalized by log2 of the number of productive unique sequences. For each patient and control, public and private clones were evaluated among the 100 most prevalent clones. Clones were defined as Susac-specific if absent from the healthy and MS cohorts, from 1052 published viral clones and from other ImmuneACCESS disease sequences. TCRdb reprocessing: public reads trimmed at Q25 with fastp, clones called with MiXCR, in-frame beta chains kept. A single entry per CDR3 protein holds the most common genes and DNA from its merged rows. These V and J calls originate from TCRdb's pipeline instead of the authors' own analysis. For this sample the table gives some 260,000 distinct CDR3 sequences, of which about 88% were detected only once. The biggest ten clones account for over 0.095% of the sample.

The CDR3 goes from the cysteine to the phenylalanine over 14 residues. The entry retains the CDR3 DNA only, 42 bases that are in frame from base 1. At the junction V is shortened by 5 bases and J by 7 bases, with 15 bases in between. CDR1 SNHLY and CDR2 FYNNEI are derived from the germline V gene. High-throughput TCR beta sequencing profiled peripheral blood CD8+ and CD4+ T cells from healthy donors, Susac syndrome patients and multiple sclerosis patients. Multiple sclerosis controls were treatment-naive patients with stable or active relapsing-remitting disease fulfilling revised McDonald criteria. Bulk CD8+ and CD4+ T cells were purified by magnetic negative isolation, whereas CD8+ TEMRA cells were enriched by FACS. Blood was drawn into EDTA tubes, processed within 24 hours, and PBMCs were isolated by density gradient centrifugation. PBMCs intended for TCR sequencing were cryopreserved in liquid nitrogen and were subsequently thawed in a 37 degrees C water bath. A purity of at least 90% was achieved for sorted or isolated CD4+, CD8+ and CD8+ TEMRA cells.

The sample holds a few counts of this clonotype. This clone's antigen is unknown. No quality values exist for individual bases; no much larger clone is one base distant. The receptor comes from a human donor with multiple sclerosis. Material for sequencing was CD8+ T cells from PBMCs. The receptor chain draws on TRBV2 and TRBJ2-1; the D gene assignment is perhaps TRBD1 or TRBD2, with each matching 5 bases. In nucleotides, the sequence is TGTGCCAGCAGTTTAAGGGGACGTTCGAATGAGCAGTTCTTC. Translation gives CASSLRGRSNEQFF.